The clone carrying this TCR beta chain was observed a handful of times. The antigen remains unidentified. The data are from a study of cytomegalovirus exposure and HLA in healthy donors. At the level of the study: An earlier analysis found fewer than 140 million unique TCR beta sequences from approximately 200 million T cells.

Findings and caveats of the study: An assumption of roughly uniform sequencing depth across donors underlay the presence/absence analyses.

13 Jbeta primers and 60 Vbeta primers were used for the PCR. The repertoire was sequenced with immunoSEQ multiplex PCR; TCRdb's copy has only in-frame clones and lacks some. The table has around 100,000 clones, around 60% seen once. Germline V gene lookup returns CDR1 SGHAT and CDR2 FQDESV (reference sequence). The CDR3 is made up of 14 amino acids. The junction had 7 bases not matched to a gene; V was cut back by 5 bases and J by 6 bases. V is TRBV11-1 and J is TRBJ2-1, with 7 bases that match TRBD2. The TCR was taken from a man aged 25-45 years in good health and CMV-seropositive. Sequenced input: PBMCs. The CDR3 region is CASSPWTSGNEQFF. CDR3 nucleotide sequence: TGTGCCAGCAGCCCTTGGACTAGTGGCAATGAGCAGTTCTTC.